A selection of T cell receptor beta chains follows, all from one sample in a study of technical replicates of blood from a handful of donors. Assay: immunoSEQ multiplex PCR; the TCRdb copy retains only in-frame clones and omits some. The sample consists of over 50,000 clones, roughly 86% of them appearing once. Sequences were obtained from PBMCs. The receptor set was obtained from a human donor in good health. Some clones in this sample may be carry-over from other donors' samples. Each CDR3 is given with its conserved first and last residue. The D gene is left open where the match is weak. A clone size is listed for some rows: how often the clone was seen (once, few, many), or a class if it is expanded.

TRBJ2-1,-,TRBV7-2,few,CASSLGRGRQDNEQFF,TGTGCCAGCAGCTTAGGCAGGGGCAGGCAGGACAATGAGCAGTTCTTC
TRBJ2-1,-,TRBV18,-,CASSPGGNEQFF,TGTGCCAGCTCACCTGGAGGGAATGAGCAGTTCTTC
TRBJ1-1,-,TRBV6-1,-,CASSERWGETEAFF,TGTGCCAGCAGTGAACGATGGGGGGAGACTGAAGCTTTCTTT
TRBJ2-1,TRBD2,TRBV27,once,CASSLVNGRDNEQFF,TGTGCCAGCAGTTTAGTGAACGGGAGGGACAATGAGCAGTTCTTC
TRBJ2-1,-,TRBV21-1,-,CASSKVQTSGHNEQFF,TGTGCCAGCAGCAAAGTGCAAACTAGCGGGCACAATGAGCAGTTCTTC
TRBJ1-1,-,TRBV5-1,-,CASSFDSTEAFF,TGCGCCAGCAGTTTTGACAGCACTGAAGCTTTCTTT
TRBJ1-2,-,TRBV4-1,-,CASSQVGDYYGYTF,TGCGCCAGCAGCCAAGTGGGGGACTACTATGGCTACACCTTC
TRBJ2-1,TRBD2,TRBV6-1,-,CASTGLAGDNKQFF,TGTGCCAGCACCGGACTAGCGGGGGATAATAAGCAGTTCTTC
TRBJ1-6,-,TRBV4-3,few,CASSQDGGLTPLHF,TGCGCCAGCAGCCAAGATGGAGGGCTCACACCCCTCCACTTT
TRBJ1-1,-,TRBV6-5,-,CASSNRPGGAEAFF,TGTGCCAGCAGTAATCGGCCGGGGGGCGCTGAAGCTTTCTTT
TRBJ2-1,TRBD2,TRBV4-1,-,CASSQLAGGYNEQFF,TGCGCCAGCAGCCAATTAGCGGGGGGCTACAATGAGCAGTTCTTC
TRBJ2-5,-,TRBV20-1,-,CSASRDETQYF,TGCAGTGCTAGTCGGGATGAGACCCAGTACTTC
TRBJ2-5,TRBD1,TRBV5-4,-,CASSLFNRGPLQETQYF,TGTGCCAGCAGTTTATTTAACAGGGGGCCGTTACAAGAGACCCAGTACTTC
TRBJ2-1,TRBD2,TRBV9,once,CASSVEAGEYNEQFF,TGTGCCAGCAGCGTAGAAGCGGGGGAATACAATGAGCAGTTCTTC
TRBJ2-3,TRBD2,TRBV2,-,CASGGGVHDTQYF,TGTGCCAGCGGGGGAGGGGTTCACGATACGCAGTATTTT
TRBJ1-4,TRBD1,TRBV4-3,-,CASSQGWTGRVGLFF,TGCGCCAGCAGCCAAGGGTGGACAGGGCGGGTAGGACTGTTTTTT
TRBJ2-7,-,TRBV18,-,CASSPNRDDEQYF,TGTGCCAGCTCACCTAACAGGGACGACGAGCAGTACTTC
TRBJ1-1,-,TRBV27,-,CASSFTGVGEAFF,TGTGCCAGCAGTTTCACAGGCGTTGGTGAAGCTTTCTTT
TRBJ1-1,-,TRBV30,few,CAWSVRRGTEAFF,TGTGCCTGGAGTGTACGCCGCGGCACTGAAGCTTTCTTT
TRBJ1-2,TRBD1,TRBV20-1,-,CSAPTGYGYTF,TGCAGTGCCCCGACAGGGTATGGCTACACCTTC
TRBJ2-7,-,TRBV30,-,CAWSVSLAGEQYF,TGTGCCTGGAGTGTATCACTAGCCGGCGAGCAGTACTTC
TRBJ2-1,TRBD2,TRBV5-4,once,CASSSGLAGASSYNEQFF,TGTGCCAGCAGCTCCGGACTAGCGGGAGCCAGCTCCTACAATGAGCAGTTCTTC
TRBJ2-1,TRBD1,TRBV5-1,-,CASSLNTNRGAYNEQFF,TGCGCCAGCAGCCTAAACACGAACAGGGGAGCCTACAATGAGCAGTTCTTC
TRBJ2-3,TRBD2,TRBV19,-,CASSTTSGRALFTDTQYF,TGTGCCAGTAGTACCACTAGCGGGAGGGCCCTTTTCACAGATACGCAGTATTTT
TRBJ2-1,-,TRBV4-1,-,CASSEGMRSNEQFF,TGCGCCAGCAGCGAAGGCATGAGGTCCAATGAGCAGTTCTTC
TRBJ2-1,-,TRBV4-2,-,CASSSPSRDHQFF,TGTGCCAGCAGCTCACCTAGCCGGGATCACCAGTTCTTC
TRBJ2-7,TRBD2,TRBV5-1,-,CASSRSGRSHEQYF,TGCGCCAGCAGCAGAAGCGGGAGATCCCACGAGCAGTACTTC
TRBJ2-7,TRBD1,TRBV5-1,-,CASSLGRGLGEQYF,TGCGCCAGCAGCTTGGGCAGGGGGCTAGGCGAGCAGTACTTC
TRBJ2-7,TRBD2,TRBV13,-,CASSPRLAGSYEQYF,TGTGCCAGCAGCCCGAGACTAGCGGGGTCCTACGAGCAGTACTTC
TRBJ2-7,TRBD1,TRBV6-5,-,CASSFSGQGSYEQYF,TGTGCCAGCAGTTTCTCGGGACAGGGGAGCTACGAGCAGTACTTC
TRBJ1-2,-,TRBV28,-,CASSLWGDYGYTF,TGTGCCAGCAGTTTGTGGGGAGACTATGGCTACACCTTC
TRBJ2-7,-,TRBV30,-,CACSGGTSQYF,TGTGCCTGTTCTGGCGGGACCTCCCAGTACTTC
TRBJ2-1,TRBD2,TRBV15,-,CATRTGLAGGDEQFF,TGTGCCACCCGAACGGGACTAGCGGGAGGGGATGAGCAGTTCTTC
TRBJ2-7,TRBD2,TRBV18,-,CASSPPSGGPNEQYF,TGTGCCAGCTCACCCCCTAGCGGGGGGCCCAACGAGCAGTACTTC
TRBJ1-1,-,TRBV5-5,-,CASSRSFLESNTEAFF,TGTGCCAGCAGCCGTTCGTTTTTAGAATCGAACACTGAAGCTTTCTTT
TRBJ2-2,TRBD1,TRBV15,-,CATRTDRAGELFF,TGTGCCACCAGGACCGACAGGGCCGGGGAGCTGTTTTTT
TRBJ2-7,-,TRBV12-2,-,CASRHWTGGCEQYF,TGTGCAAGTCGCCATTGGACAGGGGGCTGCGAGCAGTACTTC
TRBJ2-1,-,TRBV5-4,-,CASSLLRGSYNEQFF,TGTGCCAGCAGCTTGTTACGAGGGTCCTACAATGAGCAGTTCTTC
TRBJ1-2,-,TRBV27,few,CASRMGGRDYGYTF,TGTGCCAGCAGAATGGGGGGGCGGGACTATGGCTACACCTTC
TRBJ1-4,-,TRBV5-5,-,CASSLAPSRGGGNEKLFF,TGTGCCAGCAGCTTGGCTCCCTCCAGGGGCGGAGGTAATGAAAAACTGTTTTTT
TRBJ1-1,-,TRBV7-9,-,CASSLSQGSTEAFF,TGTGCCAGCAGCTTAAGTCAAGGGAGCACTGAAGCTTTCTTT